This TCR beta chain was recorded in a study of T cell responses to AZD1222 COVID-19 vaccine. Overall study results and limits: Vaccination with two AZD1222 doses was followed by a rise in Spike-specific TCR breadth and depth.

Note on this clone: The antigen is undetermined.

The repertoire was sequenced with immunoSEQ multiplex PCR; TCRdb's copy has only in-frame clones and lacks some. The sample consists of more than 120,000 clones, around 84% of them appearing once. Researchers grouped second doses given at about 4 or about 12 weeks into one pool. The clonotype originates from an adult who received the AZD1222 COVID-19 vaccine. The sample here was peripheral blood, taken 28 days after the second AZD1222 dose.

The CDR3 spells CASSYSVNYGYTF. The CDR3 DNA is TGTGCCAGCAGTTATTCGGTTAACTATGGCTACACCTTC. This chain uses TRBV6-2 or TRBV6-3 with TRBJ1-2; the D is unclear. Trimming shortened V by 3 bases and J by 1 base, and 6 bases separated the two germline ends. Per germline, CDR1 MNHEY and CDR2 SVGEGT. The CDR3 loop spans 13 amino acids.